This T cell receptor (beta chain) stems from a study of beta chain features in type 1 diabetes. Overall study context: Over all samples combined, 90 million to 140 million sorted cells were examined. Study results and limitations: PCR might pick shorter templates more often, in the same way for patients and controls. The naive, central memory and Treg TCRB repertoires showed an apparent similarity that was greater among patients than among healthy donors.

In its sample, this clone was seen a few times. Its antigen is undetermined. This CDR3 contains 13 residues. The ends were cut back, 7 bases at V and 0 bases at J, with 12 bases in the middle. CDR1 SQVTM and CDR2 ANQGSEA come from the germline V gene. TCRB transcripts that were expressed got sequenced, as all of the isolated RNA had been reverse transcribed. Libraries were prepared by immunoSEQ multiplex PCR; TCRdb keeps only in-frame clonotypes and omits some of them. The sample has under 450,000 clones, approximately 15% seen once. The V gene is TRBV29-1, the J gene TRBJ1-2; the D gene is possibly TRBD1 (5 bases). The sample consisted of naive CD4+ T cells from blood. The origin of this receptor is a man aged 25 to 40 in good health. CDR3 region: CSGGGSTNYGYTF. The CDR3 DNA is TGCAGCGGTGGGGGGTCTACTAACTATGGCTACACCTTC. The whole variable domain, filled in from reference TRBV29-1 and TRBJ1-2, reads SAVISQKPSRDICQRGTSLTIQCQVDSQVTMMFWYRQQPGQSLTLIATANQGSEATYESGFVIDKFPISRPNLTFSTLTVSNMSPEDSSIYLCSGGGSTNYGYTFGSGTRLTVV.